Listed here is a single T cell receptor beta chain. This entry comes from a study of OX40 agonist ivuxolimab in advanced cancers. CDR1 is SEHNR, CDR2 FQNEAQ, per germline (reference sequence). The CDR3 is 15 amino acids. With 6 bases removed from V and 6 bases from J, the gap between germline ends came to 17 bases. The table came from immunoSEQ multiplex PCR; TCRdb's copy has only in-frame clones and leaves some out. The table includes about 43,000 clones, about nine tenths detected once. This chain uses TRBV7-9 with TRBJ2-2; D is ambiguous. The sequenced sample was CD4+ or CD8+ T cells sorted from blood, obtained in a trial of the OX40 agonist ivuxolimab. This clonotype originated in an adult with an advanced solid tumor such as melanoma, head and neck, liver or kidney cancer. The CDR3 DNA reads as TGTGCCAGCAGTCCCTCCTTTGAGAGCCCCGGGGAGCTGTTTTTT. Translated: CASSPSFESPGELFF.